The next 17 T cell receptor beta chains were all read from a single sample in a study of human T cells and chemical hapten exposure. TCRdb passed the RACE reads through MiXCR, listing each CDR3 protein once. The sample consists of over 130,000 distinct CDR3 sequences, about 12% of them appearing once. Time point given: patch test 2, 6 weeks after DPC sensitization. Treatment: therapeutic diphenylcyclopropenone sensitization with weekly scalp DPC. Here the sequenced sample was whole blood, taken in connection with sensitization to the hapten diphenylcyclopropenone (DPC). The source is a woman aged 50 to 60 with alopecia areata. Some clones in this sample may be carry-over from other donors' samples.

This chain uses TRBV7-6 with TRBJ2-1, with 13 bases aligning to TRBD2. V trimming: 5 bases; J trimming: 6 bases; junction bases outside the gene matches: 10. There are 17 residues in the CDR3. Germline lookup yields CDR1 SGHVS and CDR2 FNYEAQ. The CDR3 DNA follows: TGTGCCAGCAGCCGAGGGACTAGCGGGACACCCCGCAATGAGCAGTTCTTC. Encoded protein: CASSRGTSGTPRNEQFF.

The rearrangement links TRBV28 to TRBJ1-1; 7 nucleotides agree with TRBD1. CDR1 and CDR2 (germline): MDHEN, SYDVKM. The CDR3 spans 14 residues. The ends lost 6 bases at V and 6 bases at J; junction bases unmatched: 10. The CDR3 sequence: CASRLTGIEAEAFF. In nucleotides, the CDR3 is TGTGCCAGCAGGCTGACAGGGATAGAGGCTGAAGCTTTCTTT.

The CDR3 loop is CASSGTVGYNEQFF. The CDR3 bases are TGTGCCTCCTCCGGGACGGTGGGCTACAATGAGCAGTTCTTC. The V gene is TRBV19, the J gene TRBJ2-1; D may match TRBD1 or TRBD2 (5 bases each). From germline, CDR1 is LNHDA and CDR2 SQIVND (reference sequence). CDR3 length equals 14 residues. Deletions cut 11 bases from V and 3 bases from J, with 17 bases between.

This clonotype was recorded a few times. The CDR3 nucleotides are TGTGCCAGCAGTGAAAGAGCTAGCGGGAGGGCTGATACGCAGTATTTT. This encodes CASSERASGRADTQYF. The V call is TRBV6-1, the J call TRBJ2-3; 12 nucleotides match TRBD2. The V segment lost 2 bases and the J segment 6 bases; nucleotides outside the gene matches: 6. This CDR3 region has 16 residues. Germline CDR1 reads MNHNS; CDR2 reads SASEGT.

In this sample, this clonotype turned up many times. V usage is TRBV7-9 and J usage is TRBJ1-1; no reliable D call. This CDR3 has 14 amino acids. Germline loops: CDR1 SEHNR, CDR2 FQNEAQ (reference sequence). The V end lost 3 bases, the J end lost 0 bases, and 8 bases lay between the germline ends. The CDR3 sequence is CASSLAVMNTEAFF. Here the CDR3 DNA reads TGTGCCAGCAGCTTGGCCGTAATGAACACTGAAGCTTTCTTT.

The chain links TRBV20-1 to TRBJ1-5; 9 bases line up with TRBD1. The CDR3 sequence is 14 residues long. Looked up from germline, CDR1 is DFQATT and CDR2 is SNEGSKA (reference sequence). V shed 3 bases and J 5 bases; nucleotides not matched to a gene: 5. The CDR3 sequence is CSASGQGQDQPQHF. Written as DNA, the CDR3 is TGCAGTGCTAGTGGACAGGGGCAAGATCAGCCCCAGCATTTT.

The gene calls are TRBV7-2 and TRBJ2-7; TRBD2 matches 10 bases. Germline V gene data show CDR1 as SGHTA and CDR2 as FQGNSA. Trimming cost V 7 bases and J 3 bases; bases outside gene matches: 12. The CDR3 has 16 amino acids. In DNA form, the CDR3 reads TGTGCCAGCACCCTTCGAGGGTCTAGCGGGAGCTACGAGCAGTACTTC. Encoded protein: CASTLRGSSGSYEQYF.

The chain has TRBV5-4 and TRBJ2-7; the D is unclear. The germline V gene encodes CDR1 SGHNT and CDR2 YYREEE (reference sequence). The CDR3 runs 15 residues. V lost 3 bases to trimming and J lost 0 bases, with 13 bases between them. The CDR3 spells CASSSRMLSSYEQYF. The CDR3, as DNA: TGTGCCAGCAGCTCCCGAATGCTCAGCTCCTACGAGCAGTACTTC.

The CDR3 region has the DNA TGCAGTGCTAGTAGGGGGCCAGGCAATCAGCCCCAGCATTTT. It encodes CSASRGPGNQPQHF. The gene calls are TRBV20-1 and TRBJ1-5, with 7 bases identical to TRBD1. The CDR3 loop spans 14 amino acids. The germline V gene has CDR1 DFQATT and CDR2 SNEGSKA (reference sequence). Trimming removed 3 bases from V and 2 bases from J; junction bases left unmatched: 4.

This clonotype was counted a few times. V gene TRBV7-3 combines with J gene TRBJ2-2; tentatively, D is TRBD2 (6 bases). The ends were cut back, 2 bases at V and 4 bases at J, with 14 bases in the middle. The CDR3 length is 16 residues. CDR1 is SGHTA, CDR2 FQGTGA, per germline. CDR3 protein: CASSLRMGLITGELFF. CDR3 nucleotide sequence: TGTGCCAGCAGCTTACGGATGGGACTGATCACCGGGGAGCTGTTTTTT. Variable domain in full (rest from reference TRBV7-3 and TRBJ2-2): GAGVSQTPSNKVTEKGKYVELRCDPISGHTALYWYRQSLGQGPEFLIYFQGTGAADDSGLPNDRFFAVRPEGSVSTLKIQRTERGDSAVYLCASSLRMGLITGELFFGEGSRLTVL.

This clonotype was detected a few times. V is TRBV12-5 and J is TRBJ2-1; TRBD2 aligns across 8 bases. Trimming took 6 bases from V and 4 from J; bases not matched to a gene: 8. Germline V gene lookup returns CDR1 LGHNT and CDR2 FRNRAP. The CDR3 consists of 15 residues. The CDR3 DNA reads TGTGCTAGTGGCCCCGACACGGGAGGGTACAATGAGCAGTTCTTC. Its translation is CASGPDTGGYNEQFF.

This clonotype was seen at least ten times. The chain has TRBV6-5 and TRBJ1-6; TRBD1 agrees at 9 bases. The V and J ends lost 5 bases and 5 bases, in that order; junction bases with no gene match: 10. Germline V gene data show CDR1 as MNHEY and CDR2 as SVGAGI. The CDR3 has 17 amino acids. In DNA form, the CDR3 reads TGTGCCAGCAGTCAACGTGGGACAGGGACTGATAATTCACCCCTCCACTTT. As protein: CASSQRGTGTDNSPLHF.

Many counts were recorded for this clonotype. The chain is built from TRBV12-3 or TRBV12-4 and TRBJ1-2; the D is unclear. The CDR3 has 13 residues. The V gene lost 8 bases and the J gene lost 0 bases, with 10 bases spanning the gap. In DNA form, the CDR3 reads TGTGCCAGCGGTCCCACCTCTAACTATGGCTACACCTTC. It specifies CASGPTSNYGYTF.

Comments on this clonotype: One end of the junction is discordant with germline, which a read error may explain. The J gene is TRBJ2-2, the V gene TRBV11-3; possibly TRBD1 for D (6 bases). Germline V gives CDR1 SGHNT, CDR2 YENEEA. This CDR3 region has 16 residues. The CDR3 region has the DNA TGTACCAGCAGCGGATTTCCGGGACAAAACACCGGGGAGCTGTTTTTT. This encodes CTSSGFPGQNTGELFF. The full variable domain, its missing parts supplied by reference TRBV11-3 and TRBJ2-2, is EAGVVQSPRYKIIEKKQPVAFWCNPISGHNTLYWYLQNLGQGPELLIRYENEEAVDDSQLPKDRFSAERLKGVDSTLKIQPAELGDSAVYLCTSSGFPGQNTGELFFGEGSRLTVL.

This chain links TRBV20-1 with TRBJ2-7; 7 nucleotides line up with TRBD2. V was clipped by 4 bases and J by 2 bases; unmatched bases: 14. Germline assignment: CDR1 DFQATT and CDR2 SNEGSKA (reference sequence). CDR3 length: 16 residues. The CDR3 nucleotides read TGCAGTGCTACCCGGGACCGTCTGGGAGGGGCCTACGAGCAGTACTTC. It codes for CSATRDRLGGAYEQYF.

The chain employs TRBV6-6 and TRBJ2-2; the match to TRBD2 covers 7 bases. V dropped 4 bases and J dropped 1; count of bases not matched to a gene: 3. In germline, CDR1 is MNHNY, CDR2 SVGAGI (reference sequence). The length of the CDR3 is 15 residues. CDR3 sequence: CASSLGGRNTGELFF. The CDR3 DNA is TGTGCCAGCAGTTTGGGGGGGAGGAACACCGGGGAGCTGTTTTTT.

This sequence joins TRBV7-8 and TRBJ2-5; D gene ambiguous. This CDR3 is built from 13 residues. In germline, CDR1 is SGHVS, CDR2 FQNEAQ. Trimming stripped 5 bases from V and 2 bases from J, with 9 bases between. The CDR3 protein is CASSVGSQETQYF. Here the CDR3 DNA reads TGTGCCAGCAGCGTGGGGTCTCAAGAGACCCAGTACTTC.